This is a list of T cell receptor beta chains from one sample in a study of human T cells and chemical hapten exposure. Using its own MiXCR run on the RACE reads, TCRdb lists one record per CDR3 protein. In the table there are about 120,000 distinct CDR3 sequences, about 13% of which are singletons. The sequences come from whole blood, collected in connection with sensitization to the hapten diphenylcyclopropenone (DPC). The receptors originated from a young woman with alopecia areata. Some clones in this sample may be carry-over from other donors' samples. The CDR3 runs from the conserved cysteine through the conserved F or W. The D gene is left open where the match is weak. Expanded clones are given a class, and other clones once, few, many or no size at all.

>TRBV30|few|NA|TRBJ2-7
CAWSNSYGDSYEQYF
TGTGCCTGGAGTAATTCCTACGGGGACTCCTACGAGCAGTACTTC
>TRBV29-1|many|NA|TRBJ2-5
CSVDGTTRGDQYF
TGCAGCGTTGACGGGACGACTAGAGGAGACCAGTACTTC
>TRBV10-3|few|NA|TRBJ2-7
CAISGSGRAYEQYF
TGTGCCATCAGTGGTTCGGGACGGGCCTACGAGCAGTACTTC
>TRBV27|NA|NA|TRBJ2-7
CASSFSTLRGRSSSVQYF
TGTGCCAGCAGTTTTTCCACCCTAAGGGGGAGGTCTTCCTCGGTGCAGTACTTC
>TRBV11-2|NA|NA|TRBJ2-1
CASSPRTSSSYNEQFF
TGTGCCAGCAGCCCGCGGACGTCTAGCTCCTACAATGAGCAGTTCTTC
>TRBV4-3|many|NA|TRBJ1-5
CASSPTWVNQPQHF
TGCGCCAGCAGCCCAACTTGGGTTAATCAGCCCCAGCATTTT
>TRBV6-5|NA|TRBD1|TRBJ2-7
CASSDTGGGYEQYF
TGTGCCAGCAGCGATACAGGGGGCGGGTACGAGCAGTACTTC
>TRBV20-1|NA|NA|TRBJ1-1
CSARDHINTEAFF
TGCAGTGCTAGAGATCATATTAACACTGAAGCTTTCTTT
>TRBV18|many|NA|TRBJ2-3
CASSPTPFTSVSPDTQYF
TGTGCCAGCTCACCTACCCCTTTTACGAGCGTCAGCCCAGATACGCAGTATTTT
>TRBV6-5|few|TRBD1|TRBJ2-2
CASNRDRASGELFF
TGTGCCAGCAACCGGGACAGGGCGTCCGGGGAGCTGTTTTTT
>TRBV12-3/TRBV12-4|few|TRBD1|TRBJ1-4
CASSYRQGRLEKLFF
TGTGCCAGCAGTTATCGACAGGGCAGACTTGAAAAACTGTTTTTT
>TRBV6-2/TRBV6-3|many|NA|TRBJ2-2
CASSTPRIPVYWELFF
TGTGCCAGCAGTACCCCCAGGATCCCCGTTTATTGGGAGCTGTTTTTT
>TRBV7-2|NA|TRBD2|TRBJ2-3
CASSLVSGGGNTQYF
TGTGCCAGCAGCTTAGTGTCGGGCGGGGGGAATACGCAGTATTTT
>TRBV29-1|NA|NA|TRBJ2-5
CSVEVRTRFQETQYF
TGCAGCGTTGAAGTAAGAACACGTTTTCAAGAGACCCAGTACTTC
>TRBV4-1|many|NA|TRBJ2-7
CASSQVAGPPLNEQYF
TGCGCCAGCAGCCAAGTAGCCGGACCGCCTCTTAACGAGCAGTACTTC
>TRBV6-1|many|TRBD1|TRBJ2-2
CASSEMGTGTGELFF
TGTGCCAGCAGTGAGATGGGGACAGGGACCGGGGAGCTGTTTTTT
>TRBV2|NA|NA|TRBJ1-1
CASSSGVTEAFF
TGTGCCAGCAGTTCAGGGGTGACTGAAGCTTTCTTT
>TRBV5-6|few|TRBD1|TRBJ2-7
CASSSGGAEQYF
TGTGCCAGCAGTTCAGGGGGAGCCGAGCAGTACTTC
>TRBV7-7|few|NA|TRBJ2-5
CASSSFLGSIETQYF
TGTGCCAGCAGCTCCTTTTTAGGGTCAATTGAGACCCAGTACTTC
>TRBV18|few|NA|TRBJ2-7
CASSQTPRGEQYF
TGTGCCAGCTCACAGACCCCCAGGGGCGAGCAGTACTTC
>TRBV7-2|few|TRBD2|TRBJ2-5
CASSIGVVSGAYQETQYF
TGTGCCAGCAGCATAGGGGTGGTTAGCGGGGCGTACCAAGAGACCCAGTACTTC
>TRBV6-5|few|NA|TRBJ1-1
CASMRGGTEAFF
TGTGCCAGCATGCGTGGAGGCACTGAAGCTTTCTTT
>TRBV12-3/TRBV12-4|many|NA|TRBJ1-1
CASSSGSRSSPNTEAFF
TGTGCCAGCAGTTCAGGGTCCCGCTCATCCCCGAACACTGAAGCTTTCTTT
>TRBV28|NA|TRBD2|TRBJ2-7
CASSRVAGARQQYF
TGTGCCAGCAGTCGAGTAGCGGGGGCTCGTCAGCAGTACTTC
>TRBV4-1|many|NA|TRBJ2-5
CASSLTGARELVYEETQYF
TGCGCCAGCAGCCTTACGGGCGCCCGGGAACTAGTATACGAAGAGACCCAGTACTTC
>TRBV6-2/TRBV6-3|many|NA|TRBJ1-1
CASSYGGLEAFF
TGTGCCAGCAGTTACGGAGGGCTTGAAGCTTTCTTT
>TRBV29-1|many|NA|TRBJ1-1
CSVYRKNTEAFF
TGCAGCGTTTACAGAAAGAACACTGAAGCTTTCTTT
>TRBV12-3/TRBV12-4|NA|TRBD2|TRBJ2-1
CASRNSGGAVEQFF
TGTGCCAGCAGAAATAGCGGGGGGGCCGTTGAGCAGTTCTTC
>TRBV12-3/TRBV12-4|few|TRBD1|TRBJ1-5
CASSSTGLSNQPQHF
TGTGCCAGCAGTTCGACAGGGCTTAGCAATCAGCCCCAGCATTTT
>TRBV29-1|NA|NA|TRBJ2-3
CSVVVTGRTDTQYF
TGCAGCGTTGTGGTCACAGGGAGGACAGATACGCAGTATTTT
>TRBV20-1|many|NA|TRBJ2-7
CSAEDREGSYEQYF
TGCAGTGCCGAAGACAGGGAGGGATCCTACGAGCAGTACTTC
>TRBV11-3|NA|NA|TRBJ2-2
CASSRLIEGGELFF
TGTGCCAGCAGCCGCCTCATCGAGGGCGGGGAGCTGTTTTTT
>TRBV29-1|NA|NA|TRBJ1-1
CSVGWNTEAFF
TGCAGCGTTGGGTGGAACACTGAAGCTTTCTTT
>TRBV12-3/TRBV12-4|few|TRBD1|TRBJ2-5
CASSSRQGAEETQYF
TGTGCCAGCAGTTCTAGACAGGGGGCAGAGGAGACCCAGTACTTC
>TRBV20-1|many|NA|TRBJ2-1
CSANLRGSYNEQFF
TGCAGTGCTAACCTCAGGGGTTCCTACAATGAGCAGTTCTTC
>TRBV4-3|NA|NA|TRBJ1-5
CASSQDYRASLPNQPQHF
TGCGCCAGCAGCCAAGATTATAGGGCCAGCCTTCCGAATCAGCCCCAGCATTTT
>TRBV7-2|few|NA|TRBJ1-6
CASGFPLYDSPLHF
TGTGCCAGCGGCTTTCCACTGTATGATTCACCCCTCCACTTT
>TRBV27|NA|TRBD1|TRBJ1-1
CASSRDRVTEAFF
TGTGCCAGCAGTAGGGACAGGGTCACTGAAGCTTTCTTT
>TRBV7-2|NA|TRBD1|TRBJ2-7
CASSLRQGATEQYF
TGTGCCAGCAGCCTCAGACAGGGGGCTACCGAGCAGTACTTC
>TRBV20-1|many|NA|TRBJ1-2
CSARVGTYGYTF
TGCAGTGCTAGAGTGGGGACCTATGGCTACACCTTC